Listed here is a single TCR beta chain. Its antigen is not identified. This CDR3 is 13 amino acids long. Trimming shortened V by 0 bases and J by 7 bases, and 7 bases separated the two germline ends. The germline V gene encodes CDR1 SGDLS and CDR2 YYNGEE. This sample was included in a study of OX40 agonist ivuxolimab in advanced cancers. Study-wide results and limits: There were, on average, more expanded clones in CD8+ T cells than in CD4+.

Clones were sequenced by immunoSEQ multiplex PCR, and TCRdb holds only the in-frame ones, with some missing. Of under 85,000 clones listed, roughly 94% were seen once; the top ten hold roughly 11%. This specimen consisted of CD4+ or CD8+ T cells sorted from blood, obtained in a trial of the OX40 agonist ivuxolimab. The receptor was derived from an adult with an advanced solid tumor such as melanoma, head and neck, liver or kidney cancer. The chain links TRBV9 to TRBJ2-2; unclear D gene. The DNA for the CDR3 is TGTGCCAGCAGCGTAGATTTAGGCGGGGAGCTGTTTTTT. Amino acid sequence: CASSVDLGGELFF.